These 24 T cell receptor beta chains were all obtained from the same sample, sequenced in a study of CD8 T cells in Susac syndrome. RNA in amounts of roughly 0.5 to 1 ug was reverse transcribed with random hexamers. TCRdb recomputed calls from the immunoSEQ multiplex PCR reads with MiXCR, one row per CDR3 protein. The data contain 100,000 to 150,000 distinct CDR3 sequences, under 96% of them singletons. The sample consisted of CD4+ T cells from PBMCs. Receptors were obtained from a human donor with Susac syndrome.

The rearrangement links TRBV30 to TRBJ2-1; D is unclear. This CDR3 has 10 residues. V was clipped by 0 bases and J by 10 bases, with 4 bases between them. Germline V CDR1 and CDR2: GTSNPN, SVGIG (reference sequence). The CDR3, as DNA: TGTGCCTGGAGTGTAGTCGAGCAGTTCTTC. Its protein is CAWSVVEQFF.

The chain links TRBV11-2 to TRBJ1-5; a weak D match, TRBD1 (5 bases). The CDR3 consists of 15 residues. The germline V and J ends were trimmed by 0 bases and 3 bases, with 9 bases remaining between them. Looked up from germline, CDR1 is SGHAT and CDR2 is FQNNGV. The CDR3 sequence: CASSLDPGFNQPQHF. CDR3 coding DNA: TGTGCCAGCAGCTTAGATCCAGGGTTCAATCAGCCCCAGCATTTT.

The gene calls are TRBV5-4 and TRBJ1-1, with 7 bases lining up with TRBD1. V trimming: 3 bases; J trimming: 0 bases; junction bases outside the gene matches: 5. Germline V gene data show CDR1 as SGHNT and CDR2 as YYREEE (reference sequence). CDR3 size: 15 residues. The CDR3 DNA follows: TGTGCCAGCAGCTCCAAGGACAGGTTGAACACTGAAGCTTTCTTT. Translated, it gives CASSSKDRLNTEAFF.

This rearrangement joins TRBV9 to TRBJ2-1; 9 bases are a match to TRBD1. The V gene end was trimmed by 4 bases and the J gene end by 3 bases; junction bases not matched to a gene: 5. The germline V gene encodes CDR1 SGDLS and CDR2 YYNGEE. The CDR3 covers 15 residues. CDR3 sequence reads: CASSKGQGFYNEQFF. In nucleotides, the CDR3 is TGTGCCAGCAGCAAGGGACAGGGCTTCTACAATGAGCAGTTCTTC.

The J gene is TRBJ2-3, the V gene TRBV6-5; tentatively, D is TRBD1 or TRBD2 (5 bases each). V shed 6 bases and J shed 4 bases, with 14 bases lying between them. The CDR3 is 14 residues long. Germline values: CDR1 MNHEY, CDR2 SVGAGI. The CDR3 region has the DNA TGTGCCAGCAGAATCGGTGGGGGATCAGATACGCAGTATTTT. It encodes CASRIGGGSDTQYF.

The rearrangement links TRBV7-2 to TRBJ2-7; 9 bases align to TRBD2. CDR1 SGHTA and CDR2 FQGNSA come from the germline V gene. This CDR3 is 16 amino acids long. After removal of 0 bases from V and 2 bases from J, the junction contained 5 bases not matched to a gene. DNA for the CDR3: TGTGCCAGCAGCTTAGCGAACGCGGGAGGGGCCTACGAGCAGTACTTC. It specifies CASSLANAGGAYEQYF.

V usage is TRBV5-6 and J usage is TRBJ2-7; D uncertain. The length of the CDR3 is 12 residues. Germline CDR1 SGHDT, CDR2 YYEEEE. The V gene lost 3 bases and the J gene lost 3 bases, with 7 bases spanning the gap. CDR3: CASSSDHYEQYF. The CDR3 DNA sequence: TGTGCCAGCAGCTCGGACCACTACGAGCAGTACTTC.

The rearrangement links TRBV20-1 to TRBJ1-1, with 9 bases lining up with TRBD1. The CDR3 is 18 amino acids. The V and J ends lost 0 bases and 0 bases, in that order; junction bases with no gene match: 11. The germline gives CDR1 DFQATT, CDR2 SNEGSKA (reference sequence). This CDR3 is CSARDPQGARVLNTEAFF. CDR3 bases: TGCAGTGCTAGAGACCCACAGGGGGCGCGGGTATTGAACACTGAAGCTTTCTTT.

This clonotype has only one observation. J is TRBJ2-7 and V is TRBV29-1; D assignment may be TRBD1 or TRBD2 (5 bases each). CDR1 is SQVTM, CDR2 ANQGSEA, per germline. Trimming removed 8 bases from V and 4 bases from J, with 12 bases in between. The CDR3 consists of 11 residues. Written as DNA, the CDR3 is TGCAGCATTAGAGAGGGGTACGAGCAGTACTTC. It codes for CSIREGYEQYF.

This clonotype was seen a single time. The J gene is TRBJ1-3, the V gene TRBV25-1; a possible D gene is TRBD1 (6 bases). This CDR3 spans 15 amino acids. The V end lost 3 bases, the J end lost 0 bases, and 9 bases lay between the germline ends. CDR1 MGHDK and CDR2 SYGVNS come from the germline V gene. CDR3 residues: CASSEDRVSGNTIYF. CDR3 in DNA: TGTGCCAGCAGTGAGGACAGAGTCTCTGGAAACACCATATATTTT.

The CDR3 is CASSPGRTEQYF. In DNA form, the CDR3 reads TGTGCCAGCTCACCAGGACGGACGGAGCAGTACTTC. The rearrangement uses TRBV18 and TRBJ2-7; no clear D gene. CDR1 KGHSH and CDR2 LQKENI come from the germline V gene. There are 12 residues in the CDR3. The V gene lost 2 bases and the J gene lost 7 bases, with 9 bases spanning the gap.

The chain couples TRBV9 to TRBJ2-2; D remains unclear. V was trimmed by 7 bases and J by 5 bases, leaving 15 bases between them. Germline V lookup: CDR1 SGDLS, CDR2 YYNGEE. This CDR3 is 14 amino acids long. The CDR3 coding sequence is TGTGCCAGCGGATTAGCAGAACGGACCGGGGAGCTGTTTTTT. Translated: CASGLAERTGELFF.

The chain has TRBV15 and TRBJ2-3, with D possibly TRBD1 on 5 matching bases. Germline CDR1 is LNHNV and CDR2 is YYDKDF (reference sequence). The CDR3 loop spans 16 amino acids. V lost 1 base and J lost 3, with 14 bases in between. The CDR3 DNA is TGTGCCACCAGCAGAGCCGATGCGGCAGGGACAGATACGCAGTATTTT. Translation: CATSRADAAGTDTQYF.

V usage is TRBV5-1 and J usage is TRBJ1-2; maybe TRBD1 (6 bases). Trimming took off 1 base at V and 9 bases at J, with 13 bases between the two ends. The CDR3 has 13 residues. The V gene's germline CDR1 is SGHRS and CDR2 YFSETQ. CDR3 region: CASSLPHRESYTF. In DNA form, the CDR3 reads TGCGCCAGCAGCTTGCCTCACAGGGAAAGCTACACCTTC.

This chain connects TRBV9 to TRBJ2-3, with a weak D call TRBD2 (6 bases). The germline V gene has CDR1 SGDLS and CDR2 YYNGEE. There are 15 residues in the CDR3. The germline V and J ends were trimmed by 2 bases and 0 bases, with 10 bases remaining between them. The CDR3 nucleotides read TGTGCCAGCAGCGTCCGGGACTGGAGCACAGATACGCAGTATTTT. It specifies CASSVRDWSTDTQYF.

The rearrangement joins TRBV28 to TRBJ1-2; no firm D call. There are 12 residues in the CDR3. V was cut by 6 bases and J by 4 bases, with 9 bases left in between. Germline CDR1 is MDHEN and CDR2 is SYDVKM. The CDR3 DNA reads TGTGCCAGCAGACCCGACGGCTATGGCTACACCTTC. It specifies CASRPDGYGYTF.

This chain joins TRBV11-2 and TRBJ2-7, with 10 bases lining up with TRBD2. Trimming at V came to 1 base and at J to 3 bases, leaving 6 bases not matched to a gene. Germline V CDR1 and CDR2: SGHAT, FQNNGV. The CDR3 has 16 amino acids. DNA for the CDR3: TGTGCCAGCAGCTTAGCCGGTATAGCGGGAGGCTACGAGCAGTACTTC. Its protein is CASSLAGIAGGYEQYF.

The CDR3 coding sequence is TGTGCCAGCTCACCGGAAAATGGTAATGATCAGCCCCAGCATTTT. This codes for CASSPENGNDQPQHF. The chain employs TRBV18 and TRBJ1-5; D is uncertain. CDR1 is KGHSH, CDR2 LQKENI, per germline. The ends were cut back, 3 bases at V and 5 bases at J, with 14 bases in the middle. The CDR3 has 15 residues.

In nucleotides, the CDR3 is TGTGCCAGCAGCAGATGGGATACGCAGTATTTT. Its protein is CASSRWDTQYF. This chain connects TRBV6-2 or TRBV6-3 to TRBJ2-3; unclear D gene. V lost 6 bases and J lost 6, with 7 bases in between. The CDR3 runs 11 residues. CDR1 and CDR2 from the germline V gene are MNHEY and SVGEGT.

The V gene is TRBV29-1, the J gene TRBJ1-2; tentative D call: TRBD1 (5 bases). The V and J ends lost 6 bases and 3 bases respectively, with 20 bases between them. The germline CDR1 and CDR2 sequences are SQVTM and ANQGSEA. This CDR3 comprises 15 residues. The CDR3 sequence: CSVYHPVQGDYGYTF. Written as DNA, the CDR3 is TGCAGCGTGTACCACCCAGTCCAGGGAGACTATGGCTACACCTTC.

This chain links TRBV5-6 with TRBJ1-1, with unresolved D. Trimming shortened V by 2 bases and J by 1 base, and 6 bases separated the two germline ends. Per the germline V gene, CDR1 is SGHDT and CDR2 is YYEEEE. The CDR3 consists of 13 residues. CDR3 sequence reads: CASSLRGNTEAFF. The CDR3, as DNA: TGTGCCAGCAGCTTACGGGGGAACACTGAAGCTTTCTTT.

The chain's CDR3 is CSASLARADTQYF. The DNA of the CDR3 is TGCAGTGCTAGCCTAGCGAGAGCAGATACGCAGTATTTT. The rearrangement uses TRBV20-1 and TRBJ2-3, with D perhaps matching TRBD2 (6 bases). Per the germline V gene, CDR1 is DFQATT and CDR2 is SNEGSKA (reference sequence). V was trimmed by 3 bases and J by 4 bases, leaving 11 bases between them. This CDR3 is built from 13 residues.

The chain recombines TRBV7-8 with TRBJ2-7; D unclear. V shed 1 base and J shed 3 bases, with 4 bases lying between them. The CDR3 contains 12 residues. Germline V gives CDR1 SGHVS, CDR2 FQNEAQ. CDR3 region: CASSLDDYEQYF. The DNA for the CDR3 is TGTGCCAGCAGCTTAGATGACTACGAGCAGTACTTC.

This rearrangement joins TRBV29-1 to TRBJ1-5; 7 positions match TRBD1. V shed 7 bases and J 2 bases; nucleotides not matched to a gene: 5. The CDR3 has 13 amino acids. The germline gives CDR1 SQVTM, CDR2 ANQGSEA. CDR3 in amino acids: CSAGQGGNQPQHF. CDR3 DNA: TGCAGCGCCGGGCAGGGGGGCAATCAGCCCCAGCATTTT. The whole variable domain, remainder taken from reference TRBV29-1 and TRBJ1-5, is SAVISQKPSRDICQRGTSLTIQCQVDSQVTMMFWYRQQPGQSLTLIATANQGSEATYESGFVIDKFPISRPNLTFSTLTVSNMSPEDSSIYLCSAGQGGNQPQHFGDGTRLSIL.